These 4 T cell receptor beta chains were all obtained from the same sample, sequenced in a study of OX40 agonist ivuxolimab in advanced cancers. TCRdb's table, derived via immunoSEQ multiplex PCR, lists solely in-frame clones and lacks some. The profile covers 45,000 to 65,000 clones, with 85% to 90% appearing a single time and about a tenth taken by the ten largest. The source material was CD4+ or CD8+ T cells sorted from blood, sampled in a trial of the OX40 agonist ivuxolimab. These receptors originate from an adult with an advanced solid tumor such as melanoma, head and neck, liver or kidney cancer.

This sequence joins TRBV7-9 and TRBJ1-1; D gene unclear. CDR1 is SEHNR and CDR2 is FQNEAQ in the germline V gene (reference sequence). With 1 base removed from V and 11 bases from J, the gap between germline ends came to 11 bases. The CDR3 covers 12 residues. The CDR3 sequence: CASSLGPTAAFF. DNA of the CDR3: TGTGCCAGCAGCTTAGGACCCACAGCGGCTTTCTTT. Combining the CDR3 with reference TRBV7-9 and TRBJ1-1 gives the whole variable domain DTGVSQNPRHKITKRGQNVTFRCDPISEHNRLYWYRQTLGQGPEFLTYFQNEAQLEKSRLLSDRFSAERPKGSFSTLEIQRTEQGDSAMYLCASSLGPTAAFFGQGTRLTVV.

This clone is a singleton in its sample. This chain uses TRBV18 with TRBJ1-4; possible D gene TRBD1, 5 bases. This CDR3 has 14 residues. Trimming took off 6 bases at V and 4 bases at J, with 12 bases between the two ends. Germline V lookup: CDR1 KGHSH, CDR2 LQKENI. CDR3 DNA: TGTGCCAGCTCCCCCGGGACTTTTAATGAAAAACTGTTTTTT. Translation: CASSPGTFNEKLFF.

The chain recombines TRBV6-5 with TRBJ1-2; the match to TRBD1 covers 9 bases. Germline V gives CDR1 MNHEY, CDR2 SVGAGI. The CDR3 totals 15 residues. J gave up 7 bases and V 5 bases, and 11 bases lay outside the gene matches. The CDR3 region is CASSRVGQGLGGYTF. The CDR3 nucleotides are TGTGCCAGCAGTCGGGTGGGACAGGGTTTAGGTGGCTACACCTTC.

This clone appeared once. The chain joins TRBV28 to TRBJ2-7; D is possibly TRBD1 (6 bases). The germline V gene has CDR1 MDHEN and CDR2 SYDVKM. The CDR3 spans 16 residues. Trimming shortened V by 3 bases and J by 6 bases, and 21 bases separated the two germline ends. The CDR3 loop is CASSFAGVTVLSEQYF. CDR3 nucleotide sequence: TGTGCCAGCAGTTTTGCAGGGGTAACGGTGTTGTCCGAGCAGTACTTC.